Listed below are T cell receptor beta chains from one sample, sequenced in a study of shared clonotypes between healthy human individuals. TCRdb's copy holds only in-frame clones and misses some; the assay was immunoSEQ multiplex PCR. This table holds about 1 million clones, about 75% found once. Source material: memory CD4+ T cells sorted from blood. All receptors derive from a man between 18 and 29 years old in good health. The CDR3 runs from the conserved cysteine through the conserved F or W. Each record gives: V gene, clone size, D gene, J gene, CDR3 protein, CDR3 DNA. The D gene is left open where the match is weak. Not all rows give a size; the values are once, few, many and, for expanded clones, a class.

TRBV18,-,-,TRBJ2-2,CASSPQRLSGELFF,TGTGCCAGCTCACCGCAGAGACTTTCCGGGGAGCTGTTTTTT
TRBV5-1,-,TRBD2,TRBJ2-4,CASSLGTSGELAKNIQYF,TGCGCCAGCAGCCTCGGGACTAGCGGGGAGCTAGCCAAAAACATTCAGTACTTC
TRBV10-3,-,-,TRBJ1-1,CAIKGTPDTEAFF,TGTGCCATCAAAGGGACACCGGACACTGAAGCTTTCTTT
TRBV6-5,-,-,TRBJ1-1,CASTGGTEAFF,TGTGCCAGTACGGGGGGAACTGAAGCTTTCTTT
TRBV18,once,TRBD1,TRBJ2-7,CASSLTGGSYEQYF,TGTGCCAGCTCCTTGACAGGGGGATCTTACGAGCAGTACTTC
TRBV6-5,-,-,TRBJ1-2,CASSDYLDRPNGYTF,TGTGCCAGCAGTGACTATTTGGACAGACCAAATGGCTACACCTTC
TRBV30,-,-,TRBJ1-5,CAWSVLGQPQHF,TGTGCCTGGAGTGTATTGGGTCAGCCCCAGCATTTT
TRBV5-1,-,TRBD1,TRBJ2-5,CASSLPGGLGETQYF,TGCGCCAGCAGCTTGCCAGGGGGCTTAGGGGAGACCCAGTACTTC
TRBV11-3,once,TRBD1,TRBJ1-5,CASSLDRVLQGNDNQPQHF,TGTGCCAGCAGCTTAGATCGGGTTTTACAGGGGAACGACAATCAGCCCCAGCATTTT
TRBV6-1,-,-,TRBJ1-5,CASSGPDRISNQPQHF,TGTGCCAGCAGTGGCCCGGACAGAATTAGCAATCAGCCCCAGCATTTT
TRBV2,few,TRBD2,TRBJ2-1,CASSESSGGANEQFF,TGTGCCAGCAGTGAGTCCAGCGGGGGGGCCAATGAGCAGTTCTTC
TRBV28,-,-,TRBJ1-5,CASSLLRAGVQPQHF,TGTGCCAGCAGTTTATTGAGGGCAGGGGTTCAGCCCCAGCATTTT
TRBV28,-,-,TRBJ2-7,CASTRGGESSYEQYF,TGTGCCAGCACCCGGGGAGGCGAAAGCTCCTACGAGCAGTACTTC
TRBV5-6,-,TRBD1,TRBJ2-5,CASSLLDRGQETQYF,TGTGCCAGCAGCTTGTTAGACAGGGGACAAGAGACCCAGTACTTC
TRBV27,once,-,TRBJ2-1,CASSLESGRGEQFF,TGTGCCAGCAGTTTGGAATCCGGGAGAGGTGAGCAGTTCTTC
TRBV25-1,-,TRBD1,TRBJ1-3,CASTSSGDRLSSGNTIYF,TGTGCCAGCACCTCCTCTGGGGACAGGCTTAGCTCTGGAAACACCATATATTTT
TRBV28,once,-,TRBJ1-4,CASSSLPNEKLFF,TGTGCCAGCAGCTCACTCCCTAATGAAAAACTGTTTTTT
TRBV7-6,-,-,TRBJ2-1,CASSLLSSYNEQFF,TGTGCCAGCAGCCTGTTGTCATCCTACAATGAGCAGTTCTTC
TRBV9,-,-,TRBJ2-1,CASSSTWERSYNEQFF,TGTGCCAGCAGCTCGACCTGGGAGCGGTCTTACAATGAGCAGTTCTTC
TRBV19,-,-,TRBJ1-3,CASRQGYSGNTIYF,TGTGCCAGTAGGCAGGGGTACTCTGGAAACACCATATATTTT
TRBV27,-,-,TRBJ1-1,CASSMTENTEAFF,TGTGCCAGCAGTATGACGGAGAACACTGAAGCTTTCTTT
TRBV4-3,-,TRBD1,TRBJ1-1,CASSQAYRGATEAFF,TGCGCCAGCAGCCAAGCCTACAGGGGTGCCACTGAAGCTTTCTTT
TRBV7-2,-,TRBD2,TRBJ2-3,CASSLVVAGEAYF,TGTGCCAGCAGCTTAGTAGTAGCGGGAGAGGCGTATTTT
TRBV10-3,few,-,TRBJ2-6,CAISEGANVLTF,TGTGCCATCAGTGAGGGGGCCAACGTCCTGACTTTC
TRBV7-2,-,TRBD2,TRBJ2-7,CASSLEGTSASYEQYF,TGTGCCAGCAGCTTAGAGGGGACTAGCGCCTCCTACGAGCAGTACTTC
TRBV5-1,-,TRBD1,TRBJ2-2,CASSLSDRGNTGELFF,TGCGCCAGCAGCTTGAGTGACAGGGGAAACACCGGGGAGCTGTTTTTT
TRBV6-5,-,-,TRBJ2-7,CASSIQGGEQYF,TGTGCCAGCAGTATACAGGGAGGCGAGCAGTACTTC
TRBV10-3,-,-,TRBJ1-3,CATRATESGNTIYF,TGTGCCACCCGGGCGACGGAGTCTGGAAACACCATATATTTT
TRBV10-1,many,-,TRBJ2-1,CASTQGGEQFF,TGCGCCAGCACCCAGGGGGGGGAGCAGTTCTTC
TRBV11-2,-,-,TRBJ1-4,CASSLVGSGNEKLFF,TGTGCCAGCAGCCTTGTGGGGTCGGGTAATGAAAAACTGTTTTTT
TRBV10-3,-,-,TRBJ1-2,CAISESNGYTF,TGTGCCATCAGTGAGTCGAATGGCTACACCTTC